This T cell receptor beta chain was found in a study of T cells in Graves' hyperthyroidism and ophthalmopathy. Study findings and constraints: It was a median roughly six months before onset that the model predicted ophthalmopathy.

Ten or more counts support this clonotype. Its antigen remains unidentified. Patients were excluded for uncontrolled infection, other autoimmune disease, pregnancy or lactation. The PBMCs had their origin in 10 ml of fresh peripheral blood. With 5 bases clipped from V and 0 bases from J, the junction kept 14 bases outside the gene matches. This CDR3 has 18 residues. CDR1 and CDR2 from the germline V gene are SGHVS and FQNEAQ. TCR beta CDR3 regions were amplified from RNA. The HTBI set primed first-round TCR CDR3 RT-PCR. MiXCR, run by TCRdb on the multiplex PCR reads, gives a single entry per CDR3 protein. The sample includes approximately 380,000 distinct CDR3 sequences, about a fifth of them seen just once.

The clonotype was recovered from a woman under 30 with Graves' hyperthyroidism. This sequence joins TRBV7-8 and TRBJ2-5, with 8 positions matching TRBD1. Source material: blood. CDR3 sequence reads: CASSLYGQGRGYQETQYF. The DNA of the CDR3 is TGTGCCAGCAGCCTCTACGGACAGGGAAGGGGATACCAAGAGACCCAGTACTTC.